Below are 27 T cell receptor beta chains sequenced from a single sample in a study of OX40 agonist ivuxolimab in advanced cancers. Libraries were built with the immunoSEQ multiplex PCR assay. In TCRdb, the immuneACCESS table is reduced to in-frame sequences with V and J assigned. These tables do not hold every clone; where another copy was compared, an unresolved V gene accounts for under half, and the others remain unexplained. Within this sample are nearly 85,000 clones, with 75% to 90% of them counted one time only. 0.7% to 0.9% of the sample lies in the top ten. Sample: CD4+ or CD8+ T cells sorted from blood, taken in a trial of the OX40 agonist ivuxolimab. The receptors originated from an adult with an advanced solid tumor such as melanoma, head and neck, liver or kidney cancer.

The CDR3: CASGQGSYEQYF. DNA for the CDR3: TGCGCCAGCGGACAGGGGTCCTACGAGCAGTACTTC. The genes are TRBV10-1 and TRBJ2-7; TRBD1 agrees at 9 bases. CDR3 length: 12 residues. CDR1 WNHNN and CDR2 SYGVQD come from the germline V gene (reference sequence). V was pared by 8 bases and J by 1 base, with 0 bases of the junction left unmatched.

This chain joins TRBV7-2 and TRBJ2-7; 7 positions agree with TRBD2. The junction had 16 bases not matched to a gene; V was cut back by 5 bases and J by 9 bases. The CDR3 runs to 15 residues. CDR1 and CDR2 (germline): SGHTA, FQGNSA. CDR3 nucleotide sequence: TGTGCCAGCAGCCCTCGGGGGGAGCGCTCGGAGGGGCAGTACTTC. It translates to CASSPRGERSEGQYF.

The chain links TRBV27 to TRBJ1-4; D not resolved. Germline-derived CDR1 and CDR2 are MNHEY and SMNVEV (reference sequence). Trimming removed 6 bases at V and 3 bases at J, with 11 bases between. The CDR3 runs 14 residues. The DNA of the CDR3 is TGTGCCAGCAGGCGGGGTGCGGCTAATGAAAAACTGTTTTTT. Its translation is CASRRGAANEKLFF.

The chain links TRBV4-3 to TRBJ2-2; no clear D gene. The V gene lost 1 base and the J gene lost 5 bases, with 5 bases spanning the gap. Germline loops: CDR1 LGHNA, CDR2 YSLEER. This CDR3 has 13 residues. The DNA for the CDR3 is TGCGCCAGCAGCCAAGCAGGAACCGGGGAGCTGTTTTTT. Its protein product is CASSQAGTGELFF.

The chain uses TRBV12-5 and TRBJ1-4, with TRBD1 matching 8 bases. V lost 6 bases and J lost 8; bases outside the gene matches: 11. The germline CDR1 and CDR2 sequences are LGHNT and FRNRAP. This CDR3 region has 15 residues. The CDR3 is CASGPLGQGGEKLFF. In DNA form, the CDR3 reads TGTGCTAGTGGACCTCTAGGACAGGGTGGAGAAAAACTGTTTTTT. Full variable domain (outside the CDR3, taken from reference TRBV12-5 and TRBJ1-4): DARVTQTPRHKVTEMGQEVTMRCQPILGHNTVFWYRQTMMQGLELLAYFRNRAPLDDSGMPKDRFSAEMPDATLATLKIQPSEPRDSAVYFCASGPLGQGGEKLFFGSGTQLSVL.

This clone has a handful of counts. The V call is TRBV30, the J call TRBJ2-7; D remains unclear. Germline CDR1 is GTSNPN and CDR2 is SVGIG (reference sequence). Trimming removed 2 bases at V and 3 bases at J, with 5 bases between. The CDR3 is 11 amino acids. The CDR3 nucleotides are TGTGCCTGGAGTCCCGACTACGAGCAGTACTTC. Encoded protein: CAWSPDYEQYF.

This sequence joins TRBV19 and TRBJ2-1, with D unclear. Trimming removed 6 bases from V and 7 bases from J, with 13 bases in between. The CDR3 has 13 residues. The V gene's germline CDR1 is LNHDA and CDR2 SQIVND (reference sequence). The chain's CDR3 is CASSWPGGNEQFF. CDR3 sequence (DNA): TGTGCCAGTAGCTGGCCGGGTGGGAATGAGCAGTTCTTC.

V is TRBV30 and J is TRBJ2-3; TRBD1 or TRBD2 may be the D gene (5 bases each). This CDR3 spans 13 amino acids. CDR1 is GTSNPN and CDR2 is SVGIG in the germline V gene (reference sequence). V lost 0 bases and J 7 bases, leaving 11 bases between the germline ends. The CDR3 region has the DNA TGTGCCTGGAGTGTTGGGGGAGTCAATACGCAGTATTTT. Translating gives CAWSVGGVNTQYF.

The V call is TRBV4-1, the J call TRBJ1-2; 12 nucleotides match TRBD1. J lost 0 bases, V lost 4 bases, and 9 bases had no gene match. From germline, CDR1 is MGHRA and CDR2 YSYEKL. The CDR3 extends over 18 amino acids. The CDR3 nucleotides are TGCGCCAGCAGCCCACCCCCGGGACAGGGGGCTTCTAACTATGGCTACACCTTC. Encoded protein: CASSPPPGQGASNYGYTF.

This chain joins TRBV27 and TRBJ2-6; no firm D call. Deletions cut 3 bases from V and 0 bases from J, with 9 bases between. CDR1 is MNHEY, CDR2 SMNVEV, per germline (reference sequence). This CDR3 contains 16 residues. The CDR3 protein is CASSFAYSSGANVLTF. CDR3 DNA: TGTGCCAGCAGTTTCGCCTACAGCTCTGGGGCCAACGTCCTGACTTTC.

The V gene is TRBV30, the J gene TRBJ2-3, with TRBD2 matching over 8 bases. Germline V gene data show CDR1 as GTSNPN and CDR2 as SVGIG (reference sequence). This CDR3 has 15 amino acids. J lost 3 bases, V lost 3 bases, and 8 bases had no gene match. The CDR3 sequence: CAWRSTSGGTDTQYF. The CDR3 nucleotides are TGTGCCTGGAGGAGCACTAGCGGAGGGACAGATACGCAGTATTTT.

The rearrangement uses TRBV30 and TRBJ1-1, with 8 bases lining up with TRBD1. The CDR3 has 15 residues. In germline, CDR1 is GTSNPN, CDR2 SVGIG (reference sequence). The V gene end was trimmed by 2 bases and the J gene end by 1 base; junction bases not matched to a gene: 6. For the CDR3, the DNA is TGTGCCTGGAGTAAATTGGGACAGGCGAACACTGAAGCTTTCTTT. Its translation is CAWSKLGQANTEAFF.

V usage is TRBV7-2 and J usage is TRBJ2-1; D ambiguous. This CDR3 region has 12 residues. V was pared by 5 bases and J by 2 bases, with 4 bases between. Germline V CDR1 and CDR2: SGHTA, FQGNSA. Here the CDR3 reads CASSATYNEQFF. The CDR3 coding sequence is TGTGCCAGCAGCGCCACCTACAATGAGCAGTTCTTC.

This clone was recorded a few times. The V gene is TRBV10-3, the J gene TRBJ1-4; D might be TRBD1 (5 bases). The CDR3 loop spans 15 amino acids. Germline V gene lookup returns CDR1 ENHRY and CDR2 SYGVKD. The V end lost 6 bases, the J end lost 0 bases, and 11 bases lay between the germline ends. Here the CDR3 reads CAIRRTLATNEKLFF. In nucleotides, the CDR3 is TGTGCCATCAGACGGACACTTGCAACTAATGAAAAACTGTTTTTT.

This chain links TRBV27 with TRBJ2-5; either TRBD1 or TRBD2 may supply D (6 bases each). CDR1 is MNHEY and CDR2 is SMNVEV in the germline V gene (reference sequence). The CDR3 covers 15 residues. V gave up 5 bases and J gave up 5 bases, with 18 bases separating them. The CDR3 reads CASSPLLGGAETQYF. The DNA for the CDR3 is TGTGCCAGCAGTCCACTCCTCGGGGGCGCGGAGACCCAGTACTTC.

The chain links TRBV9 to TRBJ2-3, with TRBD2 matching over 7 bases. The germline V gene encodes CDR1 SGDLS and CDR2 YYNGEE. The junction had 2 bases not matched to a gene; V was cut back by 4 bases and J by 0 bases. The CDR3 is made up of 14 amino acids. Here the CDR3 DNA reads TGTGCCAGCAGCAAAGCGGGGAGCACAGATACGCAGTATTTT. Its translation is CASSKAGSTDTQYF.

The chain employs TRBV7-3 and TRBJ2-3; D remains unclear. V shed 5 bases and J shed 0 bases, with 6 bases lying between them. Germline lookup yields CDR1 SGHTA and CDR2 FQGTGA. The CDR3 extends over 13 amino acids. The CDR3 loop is CASSPGSTDTQYF. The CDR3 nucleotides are TGTGCCAGCAGCCCCGGGAGCACAGATACGCAGTATTTT.

The CDR3 spells CASSLGNEQFF. DNA of the CDR3: TGTGCCAGCAGCTTAGGAAATGAGCAGTTCTTC. This chain uses TRBV7-3 with TRBJ2-1; D not certain. Germline CDR1 is SGHTA and CDR2 is FQGTGA. The germline V and J ends were trimmed by 2 bases and 7 bases, with 3 bases remaining between them. This CDR3 is built from 11 residues.

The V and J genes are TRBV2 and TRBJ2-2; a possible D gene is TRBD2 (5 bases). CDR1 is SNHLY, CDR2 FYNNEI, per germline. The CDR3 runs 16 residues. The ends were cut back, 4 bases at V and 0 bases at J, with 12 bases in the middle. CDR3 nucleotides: TGTGCCAGCAGTGTTGAGGGTAGCTCGAACACCGGGGAGCTGTTTTTT. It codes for CASSVEGSSNTGELFF. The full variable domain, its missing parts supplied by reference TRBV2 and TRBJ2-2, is EPEVTQTPSHQVTQMGQEVILRCVPISNHLYFYWYRQILGQKVEFLVSFYNNEISEKSEIFDDQFSVERPDGSNFTLKIRSTKLEDSAMYFCASSVEGSSNTGELFFGEGSRLTVL.

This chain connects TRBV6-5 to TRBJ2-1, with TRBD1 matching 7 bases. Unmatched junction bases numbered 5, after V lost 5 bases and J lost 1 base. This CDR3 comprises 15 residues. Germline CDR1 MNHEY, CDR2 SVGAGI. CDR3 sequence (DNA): TGTGCCAGCAGTCCGACAGGGAAGTCCTACAATGAGCAGTTCTTC. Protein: CASSPTGKSYNEQFF.

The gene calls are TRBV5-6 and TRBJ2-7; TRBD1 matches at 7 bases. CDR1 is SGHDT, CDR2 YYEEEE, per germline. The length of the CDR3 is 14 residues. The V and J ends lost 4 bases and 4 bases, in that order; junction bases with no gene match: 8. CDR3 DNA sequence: TGTGCCAGCAGCCTGTACCAACAGGGGTACGAGCAGTACTTC. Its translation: CASSLYQQGYEQYF.

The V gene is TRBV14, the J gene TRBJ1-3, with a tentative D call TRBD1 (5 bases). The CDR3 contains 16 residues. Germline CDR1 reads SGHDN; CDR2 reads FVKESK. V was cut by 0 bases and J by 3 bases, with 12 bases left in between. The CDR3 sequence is CASSQDPGLLGNTIYF. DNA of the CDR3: TGTGCCAGCAGCCAAGATCCAGGGCTTCTTGGAAACACCATATATTTT.

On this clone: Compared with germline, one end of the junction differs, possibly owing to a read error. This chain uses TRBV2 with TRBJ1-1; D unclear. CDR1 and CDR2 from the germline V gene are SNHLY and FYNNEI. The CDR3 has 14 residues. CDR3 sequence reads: CANSSGRVGTEAFF. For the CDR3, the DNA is TGTGCCAACAGTTCTGGACGGGTAGGCACTGAAGCTTTCTTT. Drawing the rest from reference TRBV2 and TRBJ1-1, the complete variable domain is EPEVTQTPSHQVTQMGQEVILRCVPISNHLYFYWYRQILGQKVEFLVSFYNNEISEKSEIFDDQFSVERPDGSNFTLKIRSTKLEDSAMYFCANSSGRVGTEAFFGQGTRLTVV.

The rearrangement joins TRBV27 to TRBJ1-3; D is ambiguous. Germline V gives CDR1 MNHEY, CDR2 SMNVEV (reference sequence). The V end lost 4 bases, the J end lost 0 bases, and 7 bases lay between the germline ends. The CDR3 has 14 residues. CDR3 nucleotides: TGTGCCAGCAGTTCCCAGAACTCTGGAAACACCATATATTTT. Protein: CASSSQNSGNTIYF.

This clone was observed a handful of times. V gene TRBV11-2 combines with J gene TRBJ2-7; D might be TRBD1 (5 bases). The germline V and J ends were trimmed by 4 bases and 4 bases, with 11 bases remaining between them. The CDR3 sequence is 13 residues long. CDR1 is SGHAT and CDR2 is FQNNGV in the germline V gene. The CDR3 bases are TGTGCCAGCAGCTCGCGGACAATGTACGAGCAGTACTTC. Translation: CASSSRTMYEQYF. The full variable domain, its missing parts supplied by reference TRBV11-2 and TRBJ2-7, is EAGVAQSPRYKIIEKRQSVAFWCNPISGHATLYWYQQILGQGPKLLIQFQNNGVVDDSQLPKDRFSAERLKGVDSTLKIQPAKLEDSAVYLCASSSRTMYEQYFGPGTRLTVT.

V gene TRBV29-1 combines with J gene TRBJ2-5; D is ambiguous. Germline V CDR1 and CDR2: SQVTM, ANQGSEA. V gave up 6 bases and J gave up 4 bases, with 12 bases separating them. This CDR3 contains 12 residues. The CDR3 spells CSVSYPGETQYF. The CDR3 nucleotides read TGCAGCGTCTCTTACCCGGGAGAGACCCAGTACTTC.

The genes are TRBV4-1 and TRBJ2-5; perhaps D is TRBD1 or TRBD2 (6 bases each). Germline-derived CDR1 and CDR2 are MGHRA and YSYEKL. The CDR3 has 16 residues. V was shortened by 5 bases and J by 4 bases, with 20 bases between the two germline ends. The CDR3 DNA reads TGCGCCAGCAGCTGGTCGTGGGGGCAGGGAGGAGAGACCCAGTACTTC. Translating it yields CASSWSWGQGGETQYF.